These 22 T cell receptor beta chains came from one sample sequenced in a study of blood T cell repertoires in COVID-19 (dated by TCRdb to 2019 to 2021). Library construction relied on the immunoSEQ multiplex PCR assay. Here the immuneACCESS table is served through TCRdb, limited to in-frame sequences with V and J called. Missing clones are a known gap in these copies; in checked studies unresolved V genes cover under half, and the rest lacks a known reason. Within this sample are about 60,000 clones, with around 89% of them counted one time only. The ten largest clones add up to 8.3% of the sample. The specimen was peripheral blood. These receptors originate from a human donor with active COVID-19. The donor label of this sample is uncertain.

This clone was seen a few times. V gene TRBV2 combines with J gene TRBJ1-2, with D unclear. The CDR3 length is 14 residues. V lost 6 bases to trimming and J lost 0 bases, with 11 bases between them. Germline-derived CDR1 and CDR2 are SNHLY and FYNNEI. CDR3 DNA: TGTGCCAGCAGAGAGACACCGACTAACTATGGCTACACCTTC. Its protein is CASRETPTNYGYTF.

The chain uses TRBV5-4 and TRBJ1-1; D gene uncertain. The CDR3 runs 12 residues. V was trimmed by 0 bases and J by 11 bases, leaving 11 bases between them. Germline CDR1 is SGHNT and CDR2 is YYREEE (reference sequence). CDR3: CASSLDREVAFF. For the CDR3, the DNA is TGTGCCAGCAGCTTGGATAGAGAGGTCGCTTTCTTT.

The chain has TRBV5-8 and TRBJ2-5; possible D gene TRBD2, 6 bases. V was pared by 0 bases and J by 7 bases, with 13 bases between. The CDR3 runs to 14 residues. Germline CDR1 reads SGHTS; CDR2 reads YDEGEE. CDR3 nucleotide sequence: TGTGCCAGCAGCTTGGGACTGCTTAGCGGGACCCAGTACTTC. Its protein product is CASSLGLLSGTQYF.

V usage is TRBV3-1 (or the pseudogene TRBV3-2) and J usage is TRBJ2-5, with 10 positions matching TRBD2. The CDR3 contains 15 residues. The junction had 4 bases not matched to a gene; V was cut back by 1 base and J by 5 bases. Per the germline V gene, CDR1 is LGHDT and CDR2 is YNNKEL (reference sequence). DNA for the CDR3: TGTGCCAGCAGCCAAGGAGCGGGGGGGGCGGAGACCCAGTACTTC. This sequence encodes CASSQGAGGAETQYF.

The rearrangement links TRBV28 to TRBJ2-2; 9 bases map to TRBD1. The CDR3 is 14 residues long. Germline V CDR1 and CDR2: MDHEN, SYDVKM. Trimming at V came to 6 bases and at J to 7 bases, leaving 6 bases not matched to a gene. CDR3 in DNA: TGTGCCAGCAGAAGACAGGGGGGGAACGGGGAGCTGTTTTTT. It translates to CASRRQGGNGELFF.

A note on this clone: The junction departs from germline at one end; a sequencing error may be responsible. The J gene is TRBJ2-1, the V gene TRBV7-7, with 8 bases aligning to TRBD2. This CDR3 comprises 15 residues. Germline CDR1 SSHAT, CDR2 FNYEAQ (reference sequence). CDR3 DNA: TGTGCTAGCAGCTTCGGGCTAGCGGGCTACAATGAGCAGTTCTTC. Residues: CASSFGLAGYNEQFF.

The rearrangement uses TRBV7-7 and TRBJ2-1; 7 nucleotides agree with TRBD2. J gave up 3 bases and V 1 base, and 3 bases lay outside the gene matches. Germline V gene data show CDR1 as SSHAT and CDR2 as FNYEAQ (reference sequence). The CDR3 is 15 residues long. The chain's CDR3 is CASSLGAGSYNEQFF. The CDR3 DNA reads TGTGCCAGCAGCTTAGGAGCGGGAAGCTACAATGAGCAGTTCTTC.

The J gene is TRBJ1-1, the V gene TRBV30; a weak D match, TRBD1 (5 bases). Trimming removed 2 bases from V and 2 bases from J, with 15 bases in between. The germline gives CDR1 GTSNPN, CDR2 SVGIG (reference sequence). The CDR3 is 15 amino acids. CDR3 in amino acids: CAWSPLRVGNTEAFF. The CDR3 DNA follows: TGTGCCTGGAGTCCTCTCAGGGTAGGAAACACTGAAGCTTTCTTT.

The chain links TRBV19 to TRBJ2-2, with 10 bases matching TRBD2. The CDR3 has 15 residues. Germline V lookup: CDR1 LNHDA, CDR2 SQIVND (reference sequence). The trim removed 4 bases at V and 5 bases at J, leaving 4 bases unmatched. The CDR3 here is CASSTSGRSTGELFF. The CDR3, as DNA: TGTGCCAGTAGTACTAGCGGGAGATCTACCGGGGAGCTGTTTTTT.

This CDR3 reads CASSFPSGLAEISGANVLTF. The CDR3, as DNA: TGCGCCAGCAGCTTTCCGAGCGGACTAGCGGAGATCTCTGGGGCCAACGTCCTGACTTTC. The chain has TRBV5-1 and TRBJ2-6; TRBD2 matches at 10 bases. The J segment lost 0 bases and the V segment lost 2 bases, leaving 11 bases of the junction unmatched. Germline CDR1 reads SGHRS; CDR2 reads YFSETQ. CDR3 size: 20 residues.

This chain uses TRBV6-6 with TRBJ2-1, with 8 bases aligning to TRBD2. V lost 2 bases to trimming and J lost 6 bases; unmatched junction nucleotides: 6. The CDR3 loop spans 15 amino acids. CDR1 is MNHNY and CDR2 is SVGAGI in the germline V gene (reference sequence). CDR3 sequence reads: CASSYGLAGGNEQFF. DNA for the CDR3: TGTGCCAGCAGTTACGGTCTAGCGGGCGGCAATGAGCAGTTCTTC.

The chain is built from TRBV13 and TRBJ2-2, with TRBD1 matching over 10 bases. Trimming cost V 3 bases and J 5 bases; bases outside gene matches: 6. The germline CDR1 and CDR2 sequences are PRHDT and FYEKMQ (reference sequence). This CDR3 spans 16 amino acids. CDR3 nucleotide sequence: TGTGCCAGCAGCTTCCCCGGGACAGGGGTTACCGGGGAGCTGTTTTTT. Its protein is CASSFPGTGVTGELFF.

The V gene is TRBV5-1, the J gene TRBJ2-1, with 7 bases that match TRBD2. Germline CDR1 reads SGHRS; CDR2 reads YFSETQ. V was pared by 5 bases and J by 8 bases, with 16 bases of the junction left unmatched. CDR3 length equals 16 residues. The CDR3 bases are TGCGCCAGCAGGAGCCTGAGCGGGGTCCCGTTCTATGAGCAGTTCTTC. It specifies CASRSLSGVPFYEQFF. Full variable domain (remainder filled in from reference TRBV5-1 and TRBJ2-1): KAGVTQTPRYLIKTRGQQVTLSCSPISGHRSVSWYQQTPGQGLQFLFEYFSETQRNKGNFPGRFSGRQFSNSRSEMNVSTLELGDSALYLCASRSLSGVPFYEQFFGPGTRLTVL.

The J gene is TRBJ1-6, the V gene TRBV4-1; TRBD1 might be the D (6 bases). V was cut by 2 bases and J by 13 bases, with 18 bases left in between. CDR1 is MGHRA, CDR2 YSYEKL, per germline. This CDR3 contains 15 residues. CDR3: CASSQLGQTFSPLHF. Written as DNA, the CDR3 is TGCGCCAGCAGCCAACTTGGACAGACTTTTTCGCCCCTCCACTTT.

The chain links TRBV10-3 to TRBJ2-7; TRBD1 aligns across 11 bases. Germline V lookup: CDR1 ENHRY, CDR2 SYGVKD. With 5 bases clipped from V and 3 bases from J, the junction kept 3 bases outside the gene matches. The CDR3 is 14 residues long. The CDR3 sequence is CAISSGTGGYEQYF. In DNA form, the CDR3 reads TGTGCCATCAGTTCCGGGACAGGGGGCTACGAGCAGTACTTC.

The chain combines TRBV6-1 with TRBJ1-1, with D uncertain. The CDR3 spans 13 residues. Trimming stripped 2 bases from V and 11 bases from J, with 15 bases between. Germline lookup yields CDR1 MNHNS and CDR2 SASEGT. The CDR3 region has the DNA TGTGCCAGCAGTGAAAAATTCGGGAACGGGGCTTTCTTT. This translates into CASSEKFGNGAFF.

The rearrangement uses TRBV18 and TRBJ2-1, with 15 bases fitting TRBD2. Germline V gene sequence: CDR1 KGHSH, CDR2 LQKENI. With V trimmed by 3 bases and J by 7 bases, 7 bases remained unmatched. The CDR3 is 17 amino acids. The CDR3 coding sequence is TGTGCCAGCTCACCCGGGACTAGCGGGAGGAAAGGGAATGAGCAGTTCTTC. It encodes CASSPGTSGRKGNEQFF. The whole variable domain, filled in from reference TRBV18 and TRBJ2-1, reads NAGVMQNPRHLVRRRGQEARLRCSPMKGHSHVYWYRQLPEEGLKFMVYLQKENIIDESGMPKERFSAEFPKEGPSILRIQQVVRGDSAAYFCASSPGTSGRKGNEQFFGPGTRLTVL.

This chain connects TRBV3-1 (or the pseudogene TRBV3-2) to TRBJ2-7, with D maybe TRBD2 (5 bases). This CDR3 spans 16 amino acids. Trimming took off 1 base at V and 6 bases at J, with 19 bases between the two ends. Germline V gives CDR1 LGHDT, CDR2 YNNKEL (reference sequence). This CDR3 reads CASSQGRTGPAGEQYF. The CDR3 region has the DNA TGTGCCAGCAGCCAAGGCCGGACTGGGCCCGCGGGCGAGCAGTACTTC.

V and J are TRBV9 and TRBJ2-1, with 11 bases matching TRBD2. This CDR3 comprises 16 residues. Per germline, CDR1 SGDLS and CDR2 YYNGEE. The V and J ends lost 2 bases and 4 bases, in that order; junction bases with no gene match: 5. CDR3 sequence: CASSVSGREDYNEQFF. The DNA of the CDR3 is TGTGCCAGCAGCGTTAGCGGGAGGGAAGATTACAATGAGCAGTTCTTC. Drawing the rest from reference TRBV9 and TRBJ2-1, the complete variable domain is DSGVTQTPKHLITATGQRVTLRCSPRSGDLSVYWYQQSLDQGLQFLIQYYNGEERAKGNILERFSAQQFPDLHSELNLSSLELGDSALYFCASSVSGREDYNEQFFGPGTRLTVL.

The chain is built from TRBV9 and TRBJ2-5, with TRBD2 matching over 9 bases. The CDR3 extends over 15 amino acids. V shed 4 bases and J 3 bases; nucleotides not matched to a gene: 7. Germline V gene data show CDR1 as SGDLS and CDR2 as YYNGEE. The CDR3 spells CASSISSGAKETQYF. The CDR3 DNA reads as TGTGCCAGCAGCATATCTAGCGGGGCTAAAGAGACCCAGTACTTC.

The chain is built from TRBV6-4 and TRBJ1-6; D call uncertain. CDR1 MRHNA and CDR2 SNTAGT come from the germline V gene. V shed 0 bases and J shed 6 bases, with 9 bases lying between them. The length of the CDR3 is 15 residues. The CDR3 loop reads CASSDSRGSNSPLHF. CDR3 in DNA: TGTGCCAGCAGTGACTCGAGAGGCAGTAATTCACCCCTCCACTTT.

This CDR3 reads CASSSLAGVVETQYF. DNA for the CDR3: TGTGCCAGTAGTTCCTTAGCGGGAGTGGTGGAGACCCAGTACTTC. The rearrangement links TRBV19 to TRBJ2-5, with TRBD2 identical over 9 bases. Germline CDR1 reads LNHDA; CDR2 reads SQIVND (reference sequence). CDR3 size: 15 residues. With V trimmed by 5 bases and J by 5 bases, 9 bases remained unmatched.